This T cell receptor beta chain comes out of a study of cytomegalovirus exposure and HLA in healthy donors. Study summary: Prior work identified around 100 million unique TCR beta sequences in some 200 million T cells. Overall study findings and caveats: Earlier analysis looked at TCR beta V segments, and most were productive about 90% or about 30% of the time.

13 Jbeta primers and 60 Vbeta primers were used for the PCR. Original processing notes: Later reanalysis found around 74 million unique TCR beta chains, 10 million to 14 million of them shared. This table comes from immunoSEQ multiplex PCR, and its TCRdb copy is limited to in-frame clones, with some not included. V and J calls and clone size are as listed in that table; D and trimming were resolved from the DNA. The sample holds under 170,000 clones, under 75% seen once. As to this clone: Its target is unknown.

Germline CDR1 is MNHEY and CDR2 is SVGAGI. The CDR3 is 14 amino acids. V lost 0 bases to trimming and J lost 8 bases, with 13 bases between them. This TCR came from a woman aged 60-75 years in good health and CMV-seropositive. The chain links TRBV6-5 to TRBJ1-2; D call uncertain. Sequencing was done on a sample of PBMCs. CDR3 region: CASSYSRAPLGYTF. CDR3 DNA sequence: TGTGCCAGCAGTTACTCGAGGGCGCCCCTAGGCTACACCTTC.